Here is one T cell receptor (beta chain) with its context. This clone was seen once. Its antigen is currently not known. The sample holds no much larger clone one base away, and base qualities are not on file. Enrolling through a virtual design, the prospective study's participants ranged in age from roughly 18 to 89 years and lived across roughly 24 United States geographic areas. Cohort assignment in the prospective study relied on participant-reported clinical history from a screening survey and a study questionnaire. Exposed participants had been in contact, within 2 weeks of entering the study, with a person who had a PCR-confirmed or clinician-diagnosed case of COVID-19. Mobile phlebotomists in the prospective study collected whole blood, serum and a nasopharyngeal or oropharyngeal swab from every participant. Additional blood draws and questionnaires over an approximately 2-month period could optionally be provided by prospective study participants. Before DNA extraction, blood samples from the prospective study were shipped at room temperature or frozen.

This sample was included in a study of blood T cell repertoires in COVID-19 (dated by TCRdb to between 2020 and 2021). Regarding the research as a whole: Samples from collaborators originated in the United States, Italy and Spain and spanned both the acute and convalescent phases of COVID-19. The repertoires were released in a freely available public database meant as a resource for research on the immune response to SARS-CoV-2. Sample metadata almost always included a de-identified subject ID, COVID-19 status, age in years and sex. The material from the prospective study consisted of cDNA or gDNA derived from T cells, B-cell-depleted T cells, or PBMCs. Where HLA class I and class II types were available, the types were taken from metadata supplied by the sample provider, not from assay-based typing. The samples were drawn from two sources: the first 160 participants of the ongoing ImmuneRACE study, and 1,200 or so subjects contributed by 6 global collaborators. The dataset comprised deeply sampled blood TCRbeta repertoires from subjects exposed to, actively infected with, or recovered from COVID-19. Beyond this particular receptor, the publication reports: The quantity of clinical and demographic metadata differed by source and by participant and was supplied without curation.

The immunoSEQ Assay, a bias-controlled multiplex PCR, was used to amplify TCRbeta CDR3 regions from genomic DNA. The authors' analysis ran thus. Nucleated cell counts per sample were estimated from amplification of reference gene primers within the assay. To quantify the absolute abundance of each unique TCRbeta CDR3 rearrangement, sequence reads were collapsed and filtered. For each sample, productive Simpson clonality was calculated as the square root of Simpson's diversity index over productive rearrangements. TCRdb mirrors the immuneACCESS table, restricted to in-frame sequences. Some clones are absent from its copies; in checked studies, under half trace to an unresolved V gene, and the reason for the others is unknown. From that table come the V and J calls and clone size; the DNA was used to work out D and trimming. The sample table holds roughly 150,000 clones, of which approximately 83% were seen once. The ten largest clonotypes hold 5.2% of the sample.

V is clipped by 0 bases and J by 9 bases, and the sequence between their germline boundaries is 13 bases long. Looking up the germline V gene yields CDR1 SGHRS and CDR2 YFSETQ. The CDR3 runs 15 residues from the cysteine to the phenylalanine. The entry retains the CDR3 DNA only, 45 bases that are in frame from base 1. Material for sequencing was PBMCs or T cells enriched from blood (not recorded which). Rearrangement joined TRBV5-1 to TRBJ1-6, with TRBD1 tentatively as D gene (6 bases match). The TCR comes from an older man who had been exposed to COVID-19. The CDR3 protein sequence reads: CASSLAAGELSPLHF. The DNA reads as follows: TGCGCCAGCAGCTTGGCCGCAGGGGAGCTTTCACCCCTCCACTTT.